The text below deals with one T cell receptor beta chain. The antigen is undetermined. This specimen belongs to a study of post-analysis software for immune sequencing data. Notes on the study in general: People with multiple sclerosis had a significantly lower normalized Chao1 diversity than controls did. Roughly five TRBV segments were significantly more frequent in patients than in controls. TRBV5-6, TRBV5-1 and TRBV20-1 were among these segments.

The V gene lost 6 bases and the J gene lost 6 bases, with 15 bases spanning the gap. Germline CDR1 and CDR2: MDHEN and SYDVKM. The CDR3 length is 13 residues. Researchers reported that TCR beta cDNA libraries carried unique molecular identifiers. TCRdb independently ran MiXCR on the PCR reads; one entry per CDR3 protein. This repertoire shows about 770,000 distinct CDR3 sequences, just over 45% found once; its top ten account for roughly 5%. The sample taken for sequencing was blood. The origin of this receptor is a girl under 18 with multiple sclerosis. This rearrangement joins TRBV28 to TRBJ2-7; D remains unclear. The CDR3 DNA reads TGTGCCAGCAGCGAACCCCTAGAGTTCGAGCAGTACTTC. Residues: CASSEPLEFEQYF.